The clone carrying this T cell receptor (beta chain) was counted only a few times. The antigen is undetermined. The data were obtained in a study of CD8+CD57+ T cells in acquired aplastic anemia. Study context: Around 3.5 ug was the average amount of DNA from sorted CD4+ and CD8+ cells.

Patients chosen for sequencing had CD8+CD57+ cells that had expanded, as shown by flow cytometry. Among the patients, none had received any therapy at the time of blood sampling. General observations from the study: A set of roughly 27 CD8+ CDR3 sequences was shared between patients and controls, and these sequences appeared highly expressed in patients.

Trimming removed 2 bases from V and 2 bases from J; junction bases left unmatched: 3. Germline CDR1 reads DFQATT; CDR2 reads SNEGSKA (reference sequence). This CDR3 contains 15 residues. TCR beta VDJ and CDR3 profiles were obtained from a genomic DNA template. TCRdb processed the reads anew with MiXCR; each CDR3 protein has one entry. The sample yields over 150,000 distinct CDR3 sequences, over 70% seen once. The rearrangement links TRBV20-1 to TRBJ2-5, with 12 bases aligning to TRBD2. Input material: sorted CD4+, CD8+, or CD8+CD57+ T cells (not recorded which) from PBMCs. The TCR sequence derives from a human donor with aplastic anemia. The DNA for the CDR3 is TGCAGTGCTAGACGACTAGCGGGGGCTCAAGAGACCCAGTACTTC. It specifies CSARRLAGAQETQYF.